These 25 T cell receptor beta chains originate from one sample sequenced in a study of shared clonotypes between healthy human individuals. Only in-frame clones appear in the TCRdb table, and some are missing; sequencing was by immunoSEQ multiplex PCR. The top ten clones hold roughly 0.13% of a sample with roughly 2.4 million clones, more than 90% of them seen once. The sample comprised naive CD4+ T cells sorted from blood. Specified subset: CD45RA+ positively selected. The origin of the receptors is a young man in good health.

Concerning this clone itself: Other nucleotide sequences from this sample produce the same CDR3. The V and J genes are TRBV29-1 and TRBJ2-5, with D possibly called TRBD1 or TRBD2 (6 bases each). This CDR3 is built from 12 residues. Trimming removed 3 bases from V and 4 bases from J, with 9 bases in between. Germline V gives CDR1 SQVTM, CDR2 ANQGSEA. The CDR3 sequence: CSVDRGGETQYF. In nucleotides, the CDR3 is TGCAGCGTTGACAGGGGAGGAGAGACCCAGTACTTC.

This clone is a singleton in its sample. This sequence joins TRBV4-1 and TRBJ2-4, with 8 nucleotides matching TRBD1. There are 16 residues in the CDR3. CDR1 MGHRA and CDR2 YSYEKL come from the germline V gene. V shed 3 bases and J 3 bases; nucleotides not matched to a gene: 7. CDR3 DNA: TGCGCCAGCAGCCAGCCCTCTACAGGGGGCAAAAACATTCAGTACTTC. The encoded protein is CASSQPSTGGKNIQYF.

This clone was seen more than once but under ten times. The chain uses TRBV30 and TRBJ1-2, with 7 positions matching TRBD1. V shed 5 bases and J 7 bases; nucleotides not matched to a gene: 7. CDR1 and CDR2 from the germline V gene are GTSNPN and SVGIG (reference sequence). The CDR3 covers 12 residues. CDR3 bases: TGTGCCTGGGACCTGACAGGGAGTGGCTACACCTTC. Its translation: CAWDLTGSGYTF.

The chain combines TRBV27 with TRBJ2-2; no reliable D call. The germline CDR1 and CDR2 sequences are MNHEY and SMNVEV (reference sequence). The ends were cut back, 2 bases at V and 6 bases at J, with 7 bases in the middle. The CDR3 loop spans 13 amino acids. This CDR3 is CASSLTVPGELFF. CDR3 DNA sequence: TGTGCCAGCAGTTTAACGGTTCCCGGGGAGCTGTTTTTT.

This sequence joins TRBV4-1 and TRBJ2-7; D assignment may be TRBD1 or TRBD2 (5 bases each). The CDR3 has 17 amino acids. Trimming removed 3 bases from V and 0 bases from J, with 18 bases in between. CDR1 and CDR2 from the germline V gene are MGHRA and YSYEKL. DNA for the CDR3: TGCGCCAGCAGCCAGTACGCCGGGACGGCGACCTCCTACGAGCAGTACTTC. Protein sequence: CASSQYAGTATSYEQYF.

DNA of the CDR3: TGTGCCAGCAGCCAGGGACAGGGGACATATGGCTACACCTTC. Its translation is CASSQGQGTYGYTF. The chain carries TRBV11-2 and TRBJ1-2; TRBD1 matches 10 bases. After removal of 5 bases from V and 5 bases from J, the junction contained 5 bases not matched to a gene. The CDR3 is 14 residues long. Germline values: CDR1 SGHAT, CDR2 FQNNGV.

The rearrangement uses TRBV11-2 and TRBJ2-1; weak D call: TRBD2 (6 bases). The CDR3 is 14 residues long. The V gene lost 3 bases and the J gene lost 5 bases, with 11 bases spanning the gap. The V gene's germline CDR1 is SGHAT and CDR2 FQNNGV. CDR3 region: CASSLLTRDNEQFF. CDR3 DNA: TGTGCCAGCAGCTTGTTGACTAGGGACAATGAGCAGTTCTTC.

The rearrangement uses TRBV15 and TRBJ1-2; no definite D call. This CDR3 contains 14 residues. Germline loops: CDR1 LNHNV, CDR2 YYDKDF (reference sequence). The ends were cut back, 0 bases at V and 4 bases at J, with 9 bases in the middle. The CDR3 protein is CATSREEQIYGYTF. The CDR3 DNA sequence: TGTGCCACCAGCAGAGAGGAGCAGATCTATGGCTACACCTTC.

The genes are TRBV4-3 and TRBJ2-1; 9 positions match TRBD2. Trimming cost V 0 bases and J 7 bases; bases outside gene matches: 10. The CDR3 runs 17 residues. Germline CDR1 is LGHNA and CDR2 is YSLEER. The CDR3 region is CASSQDLASGMGNEQFF. The CDR3 region has the DNA TGCGCCAGCAGCCAAGATTTGGCTAGCGGGATGGGAAATGAGCAGTTCTTC.

The V gene is TRBV7-9, the J gene TRBJ1-3; no reliable D call. Looked up from germline, CDR1 is SEHNR and CDR2 is FQNEAQ (reference sequence). Trimming cost V 4 bases and J 7 bases, with 14 bases left between them. The CDR3 contains 14 residues. CDR3 sequence reads: CASSSLDKGNTIYF. CDR3 in DNA: TGTGCCAGCAGCTCCCTTGACAAAGGGAACACCATATATTTT.

V gene TRBV6-1 combines with J gene TRBJ1-5; D is unclear. CDR1 and CDR2 (germline): MNHNS, SASEGT. The V and J ends lost 2 bases and 1 base respectively, with 6 bases between them. The CDR3 length is 14 residues. This chain's CDR3 is CASSESMSNQPQHF. The CDR3 nucleotides are TGTGCCAGCAGTGAATCAATGAGCAATCAGCCCCAGCATTTT.

V usage is TRBV14 and J usage is TRBJ2-7; D ambiguous. This CDR3 is built from 14 residues. The ends were cut back, 2 bases at V and 2 bases at J, with 10 bases in the middle. Germline CDR1 is SGHDN and CDR2 is FVKESK. CDR3 protein: CASSQIDRAYEQYF. The CDR3 nucleotides are TGTGCCAGCAGCCAAATCGACCGAGCCTACGAGCAGTACTTC. Based on the CDR3 plus reference TRBV14 and TRBJ2-7, the full variable domain is EAGVTQFPSHSVIEKGQTVTLRCDPISGHDNLYWYRRVMGKEIKFLLHFVKESKQDESGMPNNRFLAERTGGTYSTLKVQPAELEDSGVYFCASSQIDRAYEQYFGPGTRLTVT.

This clone was counted only a few times. The genes are TRBV9 and TRBJ1-6; D unresolved. The CDR3 loop spans 14 amino acids. V lost 2 bases to trimming and J lost 9 bases, with 12 bases between them. Germline V gene data show CDR1 as SGDLS and CDR2 as YYNGEE. CDR3 protein: CASSVTDTISPLHF. Here the CDR3 DNA reads TGTGCCAGCAGCGTTACTGACACTATTTCACCCCTCCACTTT.

The rearrangement uses TRBV11-3 and TRBJ2-3; D possibly matches TRBD1 or TRBD2 (5 bases each). The V gene lost 4 bases and the J gene lost 4 bases, with 18 bases spanning the gap. Germline V gene sequence: CDR1 SGHNT, CDR2 YENEEA. The length of the CDR3 is 16 residues. The CDR3 spells CASSSRERAGPDTQYF. CDR3 DNA: TGTGCCAGCAGCTCCAGGGAACGGGCGGGCCCAGATACGCAGTATTTT.

This clone was seen a single time. The chain couples TRBV11-3 to TRBJ2-1; 13 bases line up with TRBD2. V lost 5 bases and J lost 0; bases outside the gene matches: 4. CDR1 is SGHNT and CDR2 is YENEEA in the germline V gene. This CDR3 is built from 17 residues. DNA of the CDR3: TGTGCCAGCAGCCTACTAGCGGGGGGGAGCTCCTACAATGAGCAGTTCTTC. Protein sequence: CASSLLAGGSSYNEQFF.

This sequence joins TRBV30 and TRBJ1-4; D ambiguous. The germline gives CDR1 GTSNPN, CDR2 SVGIG (reference sequence). This CDR3 region has 14 residues. V gave up 2 bases and J gave up 1 base, with 8 bases separating them. The CDR3 sequence is CAWSTGKTNEKLFF. The CDR3 DNA is TGTGCCTGGAGTACCGGAAAAACTAATGAAAAACTGTTTTTT.

Note on this clone: Other DNA sequences in this sample translate to the same CDR3. This chain joins TRBV6-1 and TRBJ1-3; D gene ambiguous. The V end was cut by 3 bases, the J end by 0 bases, with 6 bases between. Germline values: CDR1 MNHNS, CDR2 SASEGT. The length of the CDR3 is 14 residues. The CDR3 nucleotides read TGTGCCAGCAGTGAGCTGATCTCTGGAAACACCATATATTTT. Its protein is CASSELISGNTIYF.

DNA of the CDR3: TGTGCCAGCAGTTTGTGGACAGGTACCACAGATACGCAGTATTTT. This codes for CASSLWTGTTDTQYF. This rearrangement joins TRBV27 to TRBJ2-3, with 7 bases lining up with TRBD1. CDR1 is MNHEY and CDR2 is SMNVEV in the germline V gene (reference sequence). The V and J ends lost 3 bases and 2 bases, in that order; junction bases with no gene match: 5. The CDR3 is 15 residues long.

In the case of this clone: In the same sample, other DNA sequences code for this CDR3. This rearrangement joins TRBV7-9 to TRBJ1-4; the D is unclear. There are 14 residues in the CDR3. V lost 2 bases and J 5 bases, leaving 9 bases between the germline ends. CDR1 and CDR2 from the germline V gene are SEHNR and FQNEAQ (reference sequence). CDR3 region: CASSLSESNEKLFF. CDR3 sequence (DNA): TGTGCCAGCAGCTTATCCGAAAGCAATGAAAAACTGTTTTTT.

This clone came up once. The chain uses TRBV27 and TRBJ2-7; 7 nucleotides agree with TRBD1. V lost 5 bases to trimming and J lost 4 bases; unmatched junction nucleotides: 11. The CDR3 is 15 amino acids. Per germline, CDR1 MNHEY and CDR2 SMNVEV (reference sequence). This CDR3 is CASSNTGDLAYEQYF. Written as DNA, the CDR3 is TGTGCCAGCAGTAATACAGGGGACCTCGCTTACGAGCAGTACTTC.

The chain carries TRBV6-1 and TRBJ1-2; a possible D gene is TRBD1 (6 bases). This CDR3 is 15 amino acids long. Trimming removed 2 bases at V and 0 bases at J, with 10 bases between. Per germline, CDR1 MNHNS and CDR2 SASEGT. Here the CDR3 reads CASSELGGSNYGYTF. CDR3 sequence (DNA): TGTGCCAGCAGTGAACTCGGGGGCTCTAACTATGGCTACACCTTC.

Here the CDR3 reads CASTRGTYNEQFF. The DNA for the CDR3 is TGTGCCAGCACCCGGGGTACCTACAATGAGCAGTTCTTC. This chain links TRBV2 with TRBJ2-1; D is perhaps TRBD2 (5 bases). The CDR3 is 13 amino acids. CDR1 and CDR2 from the germline V gene are SNHLY and FYNNEI. V was pared by 7 bases and J by 2 bases, with 9 bases between.

The gene calls are TRBV7-2 and TRBJ2-3; D gene ambiguous. The CDR3 is 15 amino acids. V shed 7 bases and J shed 1 base, with 15 bases lying between them. Germline loops: CDR1 SGHTA, CDR2 FQGNSA. The CDR3 bases are TGTGCCAGCACCCCCTGGGCCGAACGCACAGATACGCAGTATTTT. Translation: CASTPWAERTDTQYF.

V is TRBV6-1 and J is TRBJ2-7, with D perhaps being TRBD1 or TRBD2 (7 bases each). The CDR3 length is 14 residues. Germline V gene lookup returns CDR1 MNHNS and CDR2 SASEGT. V lost 2 bases to trimming and J lost 6 bases, with 14 bases between them. The chain's CDR3 is CASSELGRGGEQYF. CDR3 sequence (DNA): TGTGCCAGCAGTGAATTAGGCAGGGGGGGCGAGCAGTACTTC.

The chain carries TRBV2 and TRBJ2-7; D call uncertain. V lost 4 bases and J 6 bases, leaving 10 bases between the germline ends. Looked up from germline, CDR1 is SNHLY and CDR2 is FYNNEI. The CDR3 contains 12 residues. CDR3 nucleotide sequence: TGTGCCAGCAGTGTTGCCGGGTCCGAGCAGTACTTC. It is translated as CASSVAGSEQYF. Using reference TRBV2 and TRBJ2-7 for the parts outside the CDR3, the full variable domain is EPEVTQTPSHQVTQMGQEVILRCVPISNHLYFYWYRQILGQKVEFLVSFYNNEISEKSEIFDDQFSVERPDGSNFTLKIRSTKLEDSAMYFCASSVAGSEQYFGPGTRLTVT.